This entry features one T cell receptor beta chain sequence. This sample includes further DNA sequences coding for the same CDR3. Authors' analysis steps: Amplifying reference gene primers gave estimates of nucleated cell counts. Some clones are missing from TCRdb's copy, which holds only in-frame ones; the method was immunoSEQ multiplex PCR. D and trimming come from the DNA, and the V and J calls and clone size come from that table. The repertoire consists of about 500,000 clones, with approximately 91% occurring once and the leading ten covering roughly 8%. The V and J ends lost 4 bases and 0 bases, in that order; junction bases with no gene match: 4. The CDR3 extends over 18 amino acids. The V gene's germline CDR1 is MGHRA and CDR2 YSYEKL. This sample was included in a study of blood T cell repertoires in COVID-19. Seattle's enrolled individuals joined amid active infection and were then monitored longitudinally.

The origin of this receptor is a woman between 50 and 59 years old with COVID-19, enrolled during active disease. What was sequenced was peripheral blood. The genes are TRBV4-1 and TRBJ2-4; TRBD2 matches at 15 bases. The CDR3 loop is CASSPGLAGGLAKNIQYF. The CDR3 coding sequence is TGCGCCAGCAGCCCGGGACTAGCGGGGGGTCTAGCCAAAAACATTCAGTACTTC.